This T cell receptor beta chain was identified during a study of tumor and adjacent non-tumor tissue in lung cancer. Whole-study context: Each sample yielded 4 million to 4.5 million productive TCRbeta reads on average. Regarding the study as a whole: Tumor TCR diversity, when higher, was linked to shorter survival.

This sample's RNA came from whole unsorted tissue. Concerning this clonotype itself: Its target is unknown. One end of the junction varies from germline; a read error may be responsible.

CDR1 is MNHNY, CDR2 SVGAGI, per germline (reference sequence). The CDR3 length is 13 residues. A modified ARM-PCR protocol with three rounds of nested PCR amplified TCRbeta. Each CDR3 protein gets one entry after TCRdb re-called the multiplex PCR reads with MiXCR. Here the sample spans more than 60,000 distinct CDR3 sequences, around 74% being singletons. The sample comprised lung tumor tissue. The chain employs TRBV6-6 and TRBJ2-2, with a weak D call TRBD1 (5 bases). This sequence originates from a woman aged 45-59 years with non-small cell lung cancer. Here the CDR3 reads CASRRQNIGELFF. The CDR3 region has the DNA TGTGCCAGTCGAAGACAGAACATCGGGGAGCTGTTTTTT.